The 16 T cell receptor beta chains below were found in one sample sequenced in a study of PD-L1 blockade in urothelial cancer. Data came from immunoSEQ multiplex PCR; TCRdb stores just in-frame clones and leaves some out. The sample holds about 63,000 clones, 80% to 85% seen once. This sample's time point: pretreatment peripheral blood. Sequencing used PBMCs, obtained around atezolizumab (anti-PD-L1) treatment. The source of these receptors is a man aged 65 to 79 with urothelial cancer.

This chain joins TRBV14 and TRBJ2-4, with D possibly TRBD1 on 6 matching bases. CDR3 length: 16 amino acids. The germline CDR1 and CDR2 sequences are SGHDN and FVKESK. Trimming stripped 2 bases from V and 6 bases from J, with 17 bases between. As DNA, the CDR3 is TGTGCCAGCAGCCAACAAGGGGGTCAGGGTAGAAACATTCAGTACTTC. Translated, it gives CASSQQGGQGRNIQYF. Filled out from reference TRBV14 and TRBJ2-4, the complete variable domain reads EAGVTQFPSHSVIEKGQTVTLRCDPISGHDNLYWYRRVMGKEIKFLLHFVKESKQDESGMPNNRFLAERTGGTYSTLKVQPAELEDSGVYFCASSQQGGQGRNIQYFGAGTRLSVL.

V gene TRBV5-1 combines with J gene TRBJ2-1; no clear D. Per the germline V gene, CDR1 is SGHRS and CDR2 is YFSETQ. Trimming removed 0 bases from V and 6 bases from J, with 10 bases in between. The CDR3 spans 14 residues. The DNA for the CDR3 is TGCGCCAGCAGCTTGGGCTGGCTCACCAATGAGCAGTTCTTC. It yields the protein CASSLGWLTNEQFF.

V is TRBV7-9 and J is TRBJ2-1; D may be TRBD2 (5 bases). Germline V gene data show CDR1 as SEHNR and CDR2 as FQNEAQ (reference sequence). The CDR3 sequence is 13 residues long. Deletions cut 8 bases from V and 1 base from J, with 9 bases between. The CDR3 sequence is CASQGSSYNEQFF. As DNA, the CDR3 is TGTGCCAGCCAAGGGAGTTCCTACAATGAGCAGTTCTTC.

CDR3 sequence reads: CASSGDRGLFEKLFF. DNA of the CDR3: TGTGCCAGCAGCGGCGACAGGGGGCTTTTCGAAAAACTGTTTTTT. The V and J genes are TRBV2 and TRBJ1-4; 10 nucleotides match TRBD1. Germline V gives CDR1 SNHLY, CDR2 FYNNEI. CDR3 length: 15 residues. The trim removed 6 bases at V and 8 bases at J, leaving 9 bases unmatched.

The chain uses TRBV27 and TRBJ2-1, with D perhaps TRBD2 (5 bases). There are 13 residues in the CDR3. Germline CDR1 MNHEY, CDR2 SMNVEV (reference sequence). The V end lost 7 bases, the J end lost 7 bases, and 14 bases lay between the germline ends. The DNA for the CDR3 is TGTGCCAGCACAATGACTACACTAAATGAGCAGTTCTTC. It encodes CASTMTTLNEQFF.

The V and J genes are TRBV6-5 and TRBJ1-4; D gene unclear. The V end was cut by 8 bases, the J end by 0 bases, with 7 bases between. The CDR3 sequence is 13 residues long. The V gene's germline CDR1 is MNHEY and CDR2 SVGAGI. The CDR3: CASSGATNEKLFF. In nucleotides, the CDR3 is TGTGCCAGCTCGGGTGCAACTAATGAAAAACTGTTTTTT.

V usage is TRBV4-2 and J usage is TRBJ2-1; 11 bases map to TRBD2. The trim removed 4 bases at V and 8 bases at J, leaving 19 bases unmatched. The germline V gene encodes CDR1 LGHNA and CDR2 YNFKEQ. This CDR3 region has 19 residues. In DNA, the CDR3 is TGTGCCAGCAGCCCCCAACGGCGGGTAGCGGGAGGGATTGGCGATGAGCAGTTCTTC. Translation gives CASSPQRRVAGGIGDEQFF.

This clone was found a few times. The chain combines TRBV28 with TRBJ2-2, with D perhaps matching TRBD2 (5 bases). CDR1 is MDHEN, CDR2 SYDVKM, per germline. V was shortened by 11 bases and J by 4 bases, with 14 bases between the two germline ends. This CDR3 contains 13 residues. CDR3 residues: CASRGWTTGELFF. The CDR3 bases are TGTGCCTCCCGGGGATGGACCACCGGGGAGCTGTTTTTT.

V is TRBV12-5 and J is TRBJ2-1; 14 bases fit TRBD2. Germline V gene sequence: CDR1 LGHNT, CDR2 FRNRAP. The CDR3 is 17 amino acids. With V trimmed by 0 bases and J by 12 bases, 10 bases remained unmatched. CDR3 nucleotides: TGTGCTAGTGGTTTGGTGGCCGGGACTAGCGGGAGTGGGGGGCAGTTCTTC. Its translation: CASGLVAGTSGSGGQFF.

Only one count was recorded for this clone. This chain connects TRBV7-2 to TRBJ2-7, with D uncertain. The germline V and J ends were trimmed by 5 bases and 2 bases, with 7 bases remaining between them. This CDR3 region has 12 residues. Per germline, CDR1 SGHTA and CDR2 FQGNSA. The CDR3 DNA follows: TGTGCCAGCAGCCTAAGCACCTACGAGCAGTACTTC. This codes for CASSLSTYEQYF.

The V and J genes are TRBV19 and TRBJ1-2; D is possibly TRBD1 (5 bases). The CDR3 is made up of 16 amino acids. Germline V gene sequence: CDR1 LNHDA, CDR2 SQIVND (reference sequence). V lost 3 bases and J lost 7, with 21 bases in between. The DNA of the CDR3 is TGTGCCAGTAGTATCGCCACGGACACGCGGTTAAGTGGCTACACCTTC. Its translation: CASSIATDTRLSGYTF.

The chain joins TRBV18 to TRBJ2-1; D perhaps matches TRBD1 (5 bases). CDR3 length: 14 residues. The germline V gene has CDR1 KGHSH and CDR2 LQKENI. The V end was cut by 3 bases, the J end by 9 bases, with 15 bases between. CDR3 DNA: TGTGCCAGCTCACCTCGCCCAGGGTCGAGTGAGCAGTTCTTC. Translated, it gives CASSPRPGSSEQFF.

This clone showed up just once. V and J are TRBV18 and TRBJ1-4; D is perhaps TRBD1 (6 bases). The CDR3 consists of 15 residues. V lost 3 bases and J 4 bases, leaving 12 bases between the germline ends. Germline V gene sequence: CDR1 KGHSH, CDR2 LQKENI. CDR3 sequence: CASSPRGQSNEKLFF. The CDR3 coding sequence is TGTGCCAGCTCACCGCGAGGACAGAGTAATGAAAAACTGTTTTTT. The whole variable domain, filled in from reference TRBV18 and TRBJ1-4, reads NAGVMQNPRHLVRRRGQEARLRCSPMKGHSHVYWYRQLPEEGLKFMVYLQKENIIDESGMPKERFSAEFPKEGPSILRIQQVVRGDSAAYFCASSPRGQSNEKLFFGSGTQLSVL.

The rearrangement links TRBV18 to TRBJ2-4; D is possibly TRBD1 (6 bases). CDR1 KGHSH and CDR2 LQKENI come from the germline V gene. The germline V and J ends were trimmed by 3 bases and 6 bases, with 6 bases remaining between them. The CDR3 has 12 residues. This CDR3 is CASSPDRNIQYF. The CDR3 DNA reads as TGTGCCAGCTCACCGGACAGAAACATTCAGTACTTC.

The genes are TRBV6-1 and TRBJ2-5; D unresolved. V was pared by 1 base and J by 0 bases, with 12 bases between. Germline lookup yields CDR1 MNHNS and CDR2 SASEGT. The CDR3 spans 16 residues. Here the CDR3 DNA reads TGTGCCAGCAGTGAAGTTGTGGGCGAGTACCAAGAGACCCAGTACTTC. Its protein is CASSEVVGEYQETQYF.

This chain links TRBV6-6 with TRBJ1-5; D ambiguous. This CDR3 is built from 14 residues. Germline V gives CDR1 MNHNY, CDR2 SVGAGI (reference sequence). V lost 5 bases to trimming and J lost 0 bases, with 8 bases between them. CDR3: CASSGGDSNQPQHF. Written as DNA, the CDR3 is TGTGCCAGCAGTGGAGGAGATAGCAATCAGCCCCAGCATTTT.